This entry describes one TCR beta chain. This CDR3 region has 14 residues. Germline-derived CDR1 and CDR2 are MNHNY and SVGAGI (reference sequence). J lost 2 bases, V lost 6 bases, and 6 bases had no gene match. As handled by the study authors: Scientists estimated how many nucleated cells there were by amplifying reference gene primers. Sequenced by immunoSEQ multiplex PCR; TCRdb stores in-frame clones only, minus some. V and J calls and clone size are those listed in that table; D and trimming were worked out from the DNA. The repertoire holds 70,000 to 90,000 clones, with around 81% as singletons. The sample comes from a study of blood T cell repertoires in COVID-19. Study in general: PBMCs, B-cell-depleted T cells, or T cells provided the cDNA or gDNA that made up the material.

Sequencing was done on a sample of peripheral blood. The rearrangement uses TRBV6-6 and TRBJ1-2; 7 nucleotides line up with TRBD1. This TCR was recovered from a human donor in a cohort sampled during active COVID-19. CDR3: CASRQPGQNYGYTF. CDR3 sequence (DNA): TGTGCCAGCAGACAACCGGGACAGAACTATGGCTACACCTTC.